This T cell receptor (beta chain) was profiled in a study of post-analysis software for immune sequencing data. General study results and limits: TRBV segments more frequent in patients than in controls numbered roughly 5 and included TRBV5-6, TRBV5-1 and TRBV20-1.

Trimming took 0 bases from V and 2 from J; bases not matched to a gene: 5. Germline loops: CDR1 LGHNA, CDR2 YSLEER. The CDR3 runs to 17 residues. Only a few counts were recorded for this clonotype. As yet, its antigen is unknown. Built from TCR beta cDNA, the libraries had unique molecular identifiers in them. TCRdb reprocessed the PCR reads via MiXCR and lists one record per CDR3 protein. The data hold approximately 400,000 distinct CDR3 sequences, with less than 40% observed a single time. This TCR was recovered from a girl between 10 and 17 years old with multiple sclerosis. Material for sequencing was blood. The gene calls are TRBV4-3 and TRBJ2-1; 9 bases match TRBD2. CDR3 nucleotides: TGCGCCAGCAGCCAAGATCGATCTAGCGGGGCCTACAATGAGCAGTTCTTC. This codes for CASSQDRSSGAYNEQFF.